This T cell receptor (beta chain) stems from a study of cytomegalovirus exposure and HLA in healthy donors. The CDR3 is 14 amino acids. The germline V gene has CDR1 SGHRS and CDR2 YFSETQ. Deletions cut 3 bases from V and 3 bases from J, with 10 bases between. Worth noting for this clone: The antigen remains unidentified.

Both 60 Vbeta primers and 13 Jbeta primers went into the PCR. This table comes from immunoSEQ multiplex PCR, and its TCRdb copy is limited to in-frame clones, with some not included. The table shows 100,000 to 150,000 clones, with roughly 80% occurring only once. Points from the study as a whole: Most CMV-associated TCR beta chains appeared HLA-restricted in a later analysis. Rare TCR sequences dominated, though some public TCRs recurred in many donors.

The chain combines TRBV5-1 with TRBJ1-5; maybe TRBD1 (5 bases). The sequencing input was PBMCs. This sequence originates from a female donor in good health and CMV-seronegative. CDR3 region: CASSSGQFNQPQHF. The CDR3 DNA is TGCGCCAGCAGCTCAGGACAATTCAATCAGCCCCAGCATTTT.